These 9 T cell receptor beta chains share one sample of origin, sequenced in a study of Graves' ophthalmopathy and Graves' hyperthyroidism. Amplified material comprised TCR beta CDR3 regions derived from RNA transcripts. HTBI primers served in a first-round RT-PCR, which a second-round multiplex PCR followed. TCRdb used MiXCR to reprocess the multiplex PCR reads, holding one entry per CDR3 protein. Of roughly 400,000 distinct CDR3 sequences in the sample, approximately 20% were seen once. Sequencing used peripheral blood. The receptors shown here come from a woman aged 18-35 years with Graves' ophthalmopathy.

This clonotype occurred a few times. The V call is TRBV12-3 or TRBV12-4, the J call TRBJ1-1, with a tentative D call TRBD1 (5 bases). V gave up 7 bases and J gave up 8 bases, with 29 bases separating them. The CDR3 runs 17 residues. The CDR3 nucleotides read TGTGCCAGCACCCACTCTGGGGCCAGGAAAGGAGTAAGCGAAGCTTTCTTT. This translates into CASTHSGARKGVSEAFF.

This clonotype was counted many times. V and J are TRBV24-1 and TRBJ2-5; tentative D call: TRBD2 (6 bases). CDR3 size: 17 residues. CDR1 is KGHDR, CDR2 SFDVKD, per germline. Between the trimmed V and J ends, which lost 5 bases and 5 bases, there was a span of 23 bases. CDR3 DNA: TGTGCCACCAGTGTTCCGGGCGGGGTCCGCGGGGAGGAGACCCAGTACTTC. Its protein product is CATSVPGGVRGEETQYF.

This clonotype was counted many times. CDR3 nucleotides: TGTGCCAGCAGCCCAAACGGACAGGGGCGATATGGCTACACCTTC. Translating it yields CASSPNGQGRYGYTF. The chain combines TRBV7-2 with TRBJ1-2; 9 bases align to TRBD1. This CDR3 is 15 amino acids long. V lost 5 bases, J lost 5 bases, and 9 bases stayed unmatched. The germline gives CDR1 SGHTA, CDR2 FQGNSA. Full variable domain (missing parts from reference TRBV7-2 and TRBJ1-2): GAGVSQSPSNKVTEKGKDVELRCDPISGHTALYWYRQSLGQGLEFLIYFQGNSAPDKSGLPSDRFSAERTGGSVSTLTIQRTQQEDSAVYLCASSPNGQGRYGYTFGSGTRLTVV.

This clonotype was picked up many times. The chain couples TRBV15 to TRBJ1-5; D call uncertain. Germline values: CDR1 LNHNV, CDR2 YYDKDF (reference sequence). Trimming removed 5 bases from V and 0 bases from J, with 5 bases in between. This CDR3 is built from 13 residues. The CDR3 nucleotides are TGTGCCACCAGCCGGCATAGCAATCAGCCCCAGCATTTT. As protein: CATSRHSNQPQHF.

This chain joins TRBV24-1 and TRBJ1-1; 9 positions agree with TRBD1. The germline V gene encodes CDR1 KGHDR and CDR2 SFDVKD. The V gene end was trimmed by 4 bases and the J gene end by 7 bases; junction bases not matched to a gene: 12. The CDR3 totals 16 residues. CDR3 protein: CATSDVGQGGLVEAFF. The DNA for the CDR3 is TGTGCCACCAGTGACGTGGGACAGGGTGGTTTGGTTGAAGCTTTCTTT.

This clonotype was detected ten times or more. The chain is built from TRBV28 and TRBJ1-3, with D unresolved. The CDR3 contains 15 residues. V gave up 3 bases and J gave up 0 bases, with 9 bases separating them. The V gene's germline CDR1 is MDHEN and CDR2 SYDVKM. CDR3 nucleotide sequence: TGTGCCAGCAGTTTGGGAGATACCTCTGGAAACACCATATATTTT. Protein: CASSLGDTSGNTIYF.

This clonotype was seen many times. The chain is built from TRBV6-5 and TRBJ2-7; no clear D gene. V gave up 5 bases and J gave up 6 bases, with 20 bases separating them. The CDR3 covers 15 residues. Germline loops: CDR1 MNHEY, CDR2 SVGAGI. CDR3 in DNA: TGTGCCAGCAGTAGACGGACGGACCCGATTGGCGAGCAGTACTTC. It codes for CASSRRTDPIGEQYF.

This clonotype showed up many times. This chain links TRBV4-3 with TRBJ2-7; no firm D call. The germline V gene has CDR1 LGHNA and CDR2 YSLEER. The CDR3 contains 13 residues. Trimming stripped 2 bases from V and 7 bases from J, with 12 bases between. CDR3 protein: CASSQYPNGEQYF. Here the CDR3 DNA reads TGCGCCAGCAGCCAATACCCCAACGGAGAGCAGTACTTC.

This clonotype was seen repeatedly, ten times or more. The J gene is TRBJ1-2, the V gene TRBV19; tentative D call: TRBD1 (6 bases). The ends were cut back, 6 bases at V and 1 base at J, with 9 bases in the middle. Germline V lookup: CDR1 LNHDA, CDR2 SQIVND (reference sequence). This CDR3 is built from 13 residues. The CDR3 here is CASRTGLNYGYTF. Written as DNA, the CDR3 is TGTGCCAGTAGGACAGGCCTTAACTATGGCTACACCTTC.